The 2 T cell receptor beta chains below were found in one sample sequenced in a study of cytomegalovirus exposure and HLA in healthy donors. TCRdb's table, derived via immunoSEQ multiplex PCR, lists solely in-frame clones and lacks some. The sample shows a few hundred thousand clones, 90% of them seen only once. The sample comprised PBMCs. The receptors here all came from a young woman in good health and CMV-seronegative.

This rearrangement joins TRBV5-1 to TRBJ2-7; D ambiguous. The CDR3 spans 13 residues. Trimming stripped 0 bases from V and 3 bases from J, with 7 bases between. CDR1 is SGHRS and CDR2 is YFSETQ in the germline V gene. The DNA for the CDR3 is TGCGCCAGCAGCTTGGACGCGAGCTACGAGCAGTACTTC. This sequence encodes CASSLDASYEQYF. Using reference TRBV5-1 and TRBJ2-7 for the parts outside the CDR3, the full variable domain is KAGVTQTPRYLIKTRGQQVTLSCSPISGHRSVSWYQQTPGQGLQFLFEYFSETQRNKGNFPGRFSGRQFSNSRSEMNVSTLELGDSALYLCASSLDASYEQYFGPGTRLTVT.

This rearrangement joins TRBV28 to TRBJ2-7, with D uncertain. From germline, CDR1 is MDHEN and CDR2 SYDVKM. This CDR3 has 14 amino acids. With 4 bases removed from V and 5 bases from J, the gap between germline ends came to 15 bases. Written as DNA, the CDR3 is TGTGCCAGCAGTTCGAGCACCAAATCAAACGAGCAGTACTTC. Its protein is CASSSSTKSNEQYF.